This entry lists 21 T cell receptor beta chains sequenced from one sample in a study of blood T cell repertoires in COVID-19. Sequencing used immunoSEQ multiplex PCR; TCRdb keeps in-frame clones, though not all of them. Of around 390,000 clones listed, around nine tenths are singletons. Sequenced input: PBMCs or T cells enriched from blood (not recorded which). These receptor sequences come from a woman aged 45-65 years who had recovered from COVID-19.

V is TRBV4-1 and J is TRBJ2-7, with D uncertain. There are 14 residues in the CDR3. Looked up from germline, CDR1 is MGHRA and CDR2 is YSYEKL. V shed 1 base and J shed 2 bases, with 9 bases lying between them. The CDR3 reads CASSQVSQTYEQYF. In nucleotides, the CDR3 is TGCGCCAGCAGCCAAGTGTCACAAACCTACGAGCAGTACTTC.

V gene TRBV28 combines with J gene TRBJ1-5, with a possible D match to TRBD1 (6 bases). Per germline, CDR1 MDHEN and CDR2 SYDVKM. V was pared by 5 bases and J by 1 base, with 9 bases between. This CDR3 contains 14 residues. CDR3 in DNA: TGTGCCAGCAGTCCTGACAGGAGCAATCAGCCCCAGCATTTT. As protein: CASSPDRSNQPQHF.

The V call is TRBV28, the J call TRBJ1-2; TRBD1 matches 7 bases. Trimming cost V 2 bases and J 5 bases; bases outside gene matches: 5. The CDR3 runs to 14 residues. Germline assignment: CDR1 MDHEN and CDR2 SYDVKM. The DNA of the CDR3 is TGTGCCAGCAGTTTAGGGACAGCAGGATATGGCTACACCTTC. Translation gives CASSLGTAGYGYTF.

The rearrangement uses TRBV2 and TRBJ1-2; D is ambiguous. This CDR3 contains 17 residues. The V and J ends lost 2 bases and 6 bases respectively, with 22 bases between them. The germline gives CDR1 SNHLY, CDR2 FYNNEI. The DNA of the CDR3 is TGTGCCAGCAGTGAACTACCGCTCCAGGCGGGGTTGAATGGCTACACCTTC. It translates to CASSELPLQAGLNGYTF.

The V and J genes are TRBV10-3 and TRBJ1-2; D is possibly TRBD1 (6 bases). V gave up 7 bases and J gave up 8 bases, with 14 bases separating them. The length of the CDR3 is 12 residues. The germline gives CDR1 ENHRY, CDR2 SYGVKD. As DNA, the CDR3 is TGTGCCATCACGACAGGCCCTGTCGGCTACACCTTC. It translates to CAITTGPVGYTF.

This chain connects TRBV2 to TRBJ1-6; 7 nucleotides align to TRBD1. This CDR3 contains 13 residues. J was trimmed by 7 bases and V by 8 bases; bases with no gene match: 5. In germline, CDR1 is SNHLY, CDR2 FYNNEI. CDR3: CASGDRANSPLHF. CDR3 in DNA: TGTGCCAGCGGAGACAGGGCCAATTCACCCCTCCACTTT.

The V and J genes are TRBV30 and TRBJ2-1; 9 nucleotides line up with TRBD2. The CDR3 consists of 13 residues. With V trimmed by 4 bases and J by 8 bases, 6 bases remained unmatched. Germline lookup yields CDR1 GTSNPN and CDR2 SVGIG (reference sequence). The chain's CDR3 is CAWMAGGLYEQFF. For the CDR3, the DNA is TGTGCCTGGATGGCGGGGGGGCTCTATGAGCAGTTCTTC. Full variable domain (remainder filled in from reference TRBV30 and TRBJ2-1): SQTIHQWPATLVQPVGSPLSLECTVEGTSNPNLYWYRQAAGRGLQLLFYSVGIGQISSEVPQNLSASRPQDRQFILSSKKLLLSDSGFYLCAWMAGGLYEQFFGPGTRLTVL.

This rearrangement joins TRBV7-2 to TRBJ1-3, with D unresolved. The germline CDR1 and CDR2 sequences are SGHTA and FQGNSA. V was shortened by 3 bases and J by 0 bases, with 9 bases between the two germline ends. This CDR3 contains 15 residues. In DNA form, the CDR3 reads TGTGCCAGCAGCTTTGACACAGCCTCTGGAAACACCATATATTTT. This sequence encodes CASSFDTASGNTIYF.

The table lists this clone with a count of one. The chain recombines TRBV5-1 with TRBJ1-5; no definite D call. Germline-derived CDR1 and CDR2 are SGHRS and YFSETQ. The CDR3 length is 14 residues. Between the trimmed V and J ends, which lost 0 bases and 9 bases, there was a span of 13 bases. The CDR3 is CASSLGHLGSPQHF. As DNA, the CDR3 is TGCGCCAGCAGCTTGGGGCACCTCGGGTCGCCCCAGCATTTT.

The chain combines TRBV2 with TRBJ1-5; 10 bases agree with TRBD1. With 6 bases clipped from V and 2 bases from J, the junction kept 1 base outside the gene matches. The CDR3 spans 14 residues. Germline V CDR1 and CDR2: SNHLY, FYNNEI. The CDR3 nucleotides read TGTGCCAGCAGGGACAGGGGGGGCAATCAGCCCCAGCATTTT. Its translation: CASRDRGGNQPQHF.

The gene calls are TRBV7-6 and TRBJ2-7, with D tentatively TRBD1 (6 bases). This CDR3 spans 15 amino acids. Deletions cut 2 bases from V and 1 base from J, with 12 bases between. Germline CDR1 is SGHVS and CDR2 is FNYEAQ. CDR3 amino acids: CASSLSDRWSYEQYF. CDR3 nucleotides: TGTGCCAGCAGCTTATCCGACAGGTGGTCCTACGAGCAGTACTTC.

The gene calls are TRBV7-2 and TRBJ1-5; 10 bases match TRBD1. This CDR3 comprises 15 residues. After removal of 5 bases from V and 4 bases from J, the junction contained 5 bases not matched to a gene. Germline V gene lookup returns CDR1 SGHTA and CDR2 FQGNSA. CDR3 sequence (DNA): TGTGCCAGCAGCCTGGACAGGGGGGAGAATCAGCCCCAGCATTTT. Encoded protein: CASSLDRGENQPQHF.

The chain recombines TRBV7-2 with TRBJ2-7; D is perhaps TRBD2 (6 bases). This CDR3 spans 16 amino acids. Germline CDR1 is SGHTA and CDR2 is FQGNSA. Trimming removed 5 bases at V and 4 bases at J, with 21 bases between. CDR3 nucleotides: TGTGCCAGCAGCGGCCAAGTACCGGGACGGGGGTACGAGCAGTACTTC. Translating it yields CASSGQVPGRGYEQYF.

This sequence joins TRBV4-1 and TRBJ1-4, with D possibly being TRBD1 (5 bases). Trimming pared 1 base from V and 0 bases from J, leaving 15 bases between. The CDR3 has 18 amino acids. Germline V gene data show CDR1 as MGHRA and CDR2 as YSYEKL. CDR3 nucleotide sequence: TGCGCCAGCAGCCAAGTTCCGCAGACAGCCGCAACTAATGAAAAACTGTTTTTT. This encodes CASSQVPQTAATNEKLFF.

V gene TRBV27 combines with J gene TRBJ1-2; a weak D match, TRBD1 (6 bases). The CDR3 is 15 amino acids. V lost 5 bases and J 0 bases, leaving 13 bases between the germline ends. Looked up from germline, CDR1 is MNHEY and CDR2 is SMNVEV (reference sequence). The CDR3 loop is CASSPRGGTNYGYTF. DNA for the CDR3: TGTGCCAGCAGTCCTAGGGGGGGTACTAACTATGGCTACACCTTC.

The gene calls are TRBV4-1 and TRBJ1-4, with D possibly TRBD1 on 6 matching bases. Between the trimmed V and J ends, which lost 0 bases and 5 bases, there was a span of 10 bases. This CDR3 is built from 15 residues. Per the germline V gene, CDR1 is MGHRA and CDR2 is YSYEKL. The CDR3 region is CASSQDNRENEKLFF. The CDR3 DNA is TGCGCCAGCAGCCAAGATAACAGGGAAAATGAAAAACTGTTTTTT.

This clone was seen a single time. V and J are TRBV3-1 (or the pseudogene TRBV3-2) and TRBJ2-1; D call uncertain. Per the germline V gene, CDR1 is LGHDT and CDR2 is YNNKEL (reference sequence). CDR3 length: 11 residues. The ends were cut back, 2 bases at V and 13 bases at J, with 9 bases in the middle. The CDR3 spells CASSQSVPQFF. CDR3 nucleotide sequence: TGTGCCAGCAGCCAATCGGTCCCCCAGTTCTTC.

J is TRBJ2-3 and V is TRBV9; 11 bases map to TRBD2. Germline lookup yields CDR1 SGDLS and CDR2 YYNGEE. The length of the CDR3 is 16 residues. The trim removed 2 bases at V and 4 bases at J, leaving 6 bases unmatched. CDR3 sequence (DNA): TGTGCCAGCAGCGTGGTAGCGGGGGGGCGGGCAGATACGCAGTATTTT. Encoded protein: CASSVVAGGRADTQYF.

The chain combines TRBV6-5 with TRBJ1-2, with 9 positions matching TRBD1. The CDR3 spans 14 residues. Unmatched junction bases numbered 6, after V lost 5 bases and J lost 5 bases. CDR1 and CDR2 from the germline V gene are MNHEY and SVGAGI. In nucleotides, the CDR3 is TGTGCCAGCAGTACACCGGGACAGGGTTATGGCTACACCTTC. As protein: CASSTPGQGYGYTF.

The rearrangement uses TRBV30 and TRBJ1-2, with a weak D call TRBD1 (5 bases). V was pared by 5 bases and J by 7 bases, with 20 bases between. Germline CDR1 GTSNPN, CDR2 SVGIG (reference sequence). The CDR3 is 14 amino acids. The CDR3 region is CAWESEYRLFGYTF. CDR3 bases: TGTGCCTGGGAATCAGAATACAGGTTGTTTGGCTACACCTTC.

This clone has only a few counts. This rearrangement joins TRBV7-8 to TRBJ1-3, with 10 bases matching TRBD1. The V segment lost 0 bases and the J segment 4 bases; nucleotides outside the gene matches: 9. The CDR3 covers 18 residues. CDR1 is SGHVS, CDR2 FQNEAQ, per germline. CDR3 nucleotides: TGTGCCAGCAGCTTAGCGGCCCCCGGGACAGGGGAGGGAAACACCATATATTTT. This gives the protein CASSLAAPGTGEGNTIYF.